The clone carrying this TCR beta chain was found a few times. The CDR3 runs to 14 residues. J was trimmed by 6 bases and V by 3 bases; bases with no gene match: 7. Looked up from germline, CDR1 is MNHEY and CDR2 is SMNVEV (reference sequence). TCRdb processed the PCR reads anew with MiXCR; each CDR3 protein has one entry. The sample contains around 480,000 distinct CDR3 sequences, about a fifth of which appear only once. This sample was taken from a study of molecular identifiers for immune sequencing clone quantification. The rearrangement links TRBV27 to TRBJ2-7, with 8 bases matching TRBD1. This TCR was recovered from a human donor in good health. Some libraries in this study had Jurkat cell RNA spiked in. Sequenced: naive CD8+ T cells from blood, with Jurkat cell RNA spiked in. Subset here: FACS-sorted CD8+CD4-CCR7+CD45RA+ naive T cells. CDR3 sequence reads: CASSFSSDRVEQYF. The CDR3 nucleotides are TGTGCCAGCAGTTTTTCCTCGGACAGGGTCGAGCAGTACTTC.